A selection of T cell receptor beta chains follows, all from one sample in a study of early T cells in non-severe SARS-CoV-2 infection. TCRdb reprocessed the 5' RACE reads via MiXCR and lists one record per CDR3 protein. This sample has roughly 33,000 distinct CDR3 sequences, with roughly 6% found just once. Sequencing was done on a sample of whole blood. The receptor source for this set is an adult who was a healthcare worker with PCR-confirmed SARS-CoV-2 infection or an uninfected control (not recorded which). Both conserved end residues are part of each CDR3. A D gene is named only where the DNA matches it firmly. Rows may omit the clone size; those that give it use once, few, many or a size class.

TRBV5-1	NA	TRBJ2-1	many	CASSLGETRFNEQFF	TGCGCCAGCAGCTTGGGGGAGACCCGTTTCAATGAGCAGTTCTTC
TRBV20-1	NA	TRBJ1-1	many	CRAPGVINTEAFF	TGCAGGGCACCGGGGGTGATTAACACTGAAGCTTTCTTT
TRBV30	NA	TRBJ2-5	many	CAWSVTFQETQYF	TGTGCCTGGAGTGTGACTTTTCAAGAGACCCAGTACTTC
TRBV28	NA	TRBJ2-1	many	CASKLGGQGRNEQFF	TGTGCCAGCAAACTCGGAGGGCAGGGGAGGAATGAGCAGTTCTTC
TRBV28	TRBD1	TRBJ1-2	NA	CASSLNPGQDYGYTF	TGTGCCAGCAGTTTAAACCCGGGACAGGACTATGGCTACACCTTC
TRBV5-1	TRBD2	TRBJ2-4	many	CASSPRTSGELAKNIQYF	TGCGCCAGCAGCCCACGGACTAGCGGGGAACTAGCCAAAAACATTCAGTACTTC
TRBV10-2	TRBD1	TRBJ1-2	many	CASSEGQGNYGYTF	TGCGCCAGCAGCGAGGGACAGGGTAACTATGGCTACACCTTC
TRBV5-5	NA	TRBJ1-1	NA	CASRPGHLNTEAFF	TGTGCCAGCAGACCGGGACACCTGAACACTGAAGCTTTCTTT
TRBV19	NA	TRBJ1-5	many	CASSSGEGYSNQPQHF	TGTGCCAGTAGTTCCGGGGAGGGGTATAGCAATCAGCCCCAGCATTTT
TRBV7-6	NA	TRBJ2-6	few	CASSPTLSISGANVLTF	TGTGCCAGCAGCCCCACCTTGAGTATTTCTGGGGCCAACGTCCTGACTTTC
TRBV6-5	TRBD2	TRBJ2-3	many	CASSLSGVYTDTQYF	TGTGCCAGCAGTCTTAGCGGGGTATACACAGATACGCAGTATTTT
TRBV6-5	NA	TRBJ1-1	few	CASSPGWGENTEAFF	TGTGCCAGCAGTCCCGGTTGGGGAGAGAACACTGAAGCTTTCTTT
TRBV24-1	NA	TRBJ1-5	many	CATSERGRTDQPQHF	TGTGCCACCAGTGAACGGGGACGGACCGATCAGCCCCAGCATTTT
TRBV3-1	TRBD2	TRBJ2-1	few	CASSYWGLAGRYNEQFF	TGTGCCAGCAGCTACTGGGGGCTAGCGGGACGGTACAATGAGCAGTTCTTC
TRBV7-2	NA	TRBJ2-1	few	CASSPSPGGREQFF	TGTGCCAGCAGCCCTAGTCCTGGGGGCCGAGAGCAGTTCTTC
TRBV6-2/TRBV6-3	NA	TRBJ1-1	many	CASRALNWGGTEAFF	TGTGCCAGCCGAGCCTTAAACTGGGGGGGCACTGAAGCTTTCTTT
TRBV5-1	NA	TRBJ1-6	many	CASRGEQGNSPLHF	TGCGCCAGCAGGGGGGAGCAGGGGAATTCACCCCTCCATTTT
TRBV7-7	TRBD2	TRBJ2-7	many	CASSPGTSGMYEQYF	TGTGCTAGCAGCCCAGGGACTAGCGGGATGTACGAGCAGTACTTC
TRBV5-1	NA	TRBJ1-1	many	CASSLVGATEAFF	TGCGCCAGCAGCTTGGTCGGGGCCACTGAAGCTTTCTTT
TRBV12-3/TRBV12-4	NA	TRBJ1-3	many	CASSFAGNTIYF	TGTGCCAGCAGTTTTGCTGGAAACACCATATATTTT
TRBV4-1	NA	TRBJ1-6	many	CASSQETRTVNSPLHF	TGCGCCAGCAGCCAAGAAACGAGGACAGTAAATTCACCCCTCCACTTT